Listed below are T cell receptor beta chains from one sample, sequenced in a study of T cell changes during pregnancy in multiple sclerosis. The table came from immunoSEQ multiplex PCR; TCRdb's copy has only in-frame clones and leaves some out. The sample consists of 75,000 to 80,000 clones, roughly 90% of them appearing once. Sequenced material: peripheral blood, taken before pregnancy. The receptors here all came from a female donor with multiple sclerosis, enrolled in a pregnancy study. The CDR3 runs from the conserved cysteine through the conserved F or W. The order of the fields is D gene, V gene, clone size, J gene, CDR3 protein, CDR3 DNA. D genes are given only for firm matches. Clone size is stated in some rows and not others, as once, few, many or a class when expanded.

-,TRBV5-6,once,TRBJ1-6,CASSLTTAYNSPLHF,TGTGCCAGCAGCTTAACTACGGCGTATAATTCACCCCTCCACTTT
-,TRBV7-9,-,TRBJ2-6,CASSLGRTSGANVLTF,TGTGCCAGCAGCTTAGGCAGAACCTCTGGGGCCAACGTCCTGACTTTC
-,TRBV9,once,TRBJ1-4,CASSASGGDPTNEKLFF,TGTGCCAGCAGCGCATCAGGCGGGGACCCCACTAATGAAAAACTGTTTTTT
-,TRBV6-5,-,TRBJ2-5,CASSYSGRFQETQYF,TGTGCCAGCAGTTACTCGGGGCGGTTCCAAGAGACCCAGTACTTC
-,TRBV5-1,-,TRBJ2-6,CASSLVGGHSGANVLTF,TGCGCCAGCAGCTTGGTGGGCGGACACTCTGGGGCCAACGTCCTGACTTTC
TRBD1,TRBV10-2,once,TRBJ2-3,CASSGQGAADTQYF,TGCGCCAGCAGTGGGCAGGGGGCGGCTGATACGCAGTATTTT
-,TRBV6-5,-,TRBJ1-1,CASSYPRFMNTEAFF,TGTGCCAGCAGTTACCCTCGGTTTATGAACACTGAAGCTTTCTTT
TRBD1,TRBV18,-,TRBJ1-3,CASSPSQGHSGNTIYF,TGTGCCAGCTCACCGTCACAGGGGCACTCTGGAAACACCATATATTTT
TRBD2,TRBV7-2,-,TRBJ2-5,CASSFSSGAETQYF,TGTGCCAGCAGCTTCAGTAGCGGGGCCGAGACCCAGTACTTC
-,TRBV27,-,TRBJ2-1,CASSANREPNEQFF,TGTGCCAGCAGTGCGAACAGGGAACCCAATGAGCAGTTCTTC
-,TRBV25-1,-,TRBJ2-1,CASSELWEGGDEQFF,TGTGCCAGCAGTGAACTGTGGGAGGGGGGGGATGAGCAGTTCTTC